The 28 T cell receptor beta chains below were found in one sample sequenced in a study of CD8+CD57+ T cells in acquired aplastic anemia. Flow cytometry had shown expanded CD8+CD57+ cells in the patients chosen for sequencing. The template for TCR beta VDJ and CDR3 sequence profiling was genomic DNA. TCRdb reprocessed the reads via MiXCR and lists one record per CDR3 protein. The sample shows a few hundred thousand distinct CDR3 sequences, less than 85% of them seen only once. Sequencing was performed on sorted CD4+, CD8+, or CD8+CD57+ T cells (not recorded which) from PBMCs. The source of these receptors is a human donor with aplastic anemia.

The chain employs TRBV10-3 and TRBJ2-7, with 7 bases aligning to TRBD1. The CDR3 is 13 amino acids. CDR1 and CDR2 (germline): ENHRY, SYGVKD. Trimming removed 2 bases from V and 5 bases from J; junction bases left unmatched: 3. The CDR3, as DNA: TGTGCCATCAGTGAGATCCAGGGGGACGAGCAGTACTTC. Its protein product is CAISEIQGDEQYF.

Regarding this clonotype: One end of the junction is discordant with germline, which a read error may explain. The chain links TRBV9 to TRBJ2-5; D uncertain. Germline V lookup: CDR1 SGDLS, CDR2 YYNGEE. The CDR3 sequence is 14 residues long. The CDR3 region is CASSVENYPLVNNF. For the CDR3, the DNA is TGTGCCAGCAGCGTAGAGAACTATCCCCTGGTGAACAACTTC. The full variable domain, with the rest looked up from reference TRBV9 and TRBJ2-5, is DSGVTQTPKHLITATGQRVTLRCSPRSGDLSVYWYQQSLDQGLQFLIQYYNGEERAKGNILERFSAQQFPDLHSELNLSSLELGDSALYFCASSVENYPLVNNFGPGTRLLVL.

The chain carries TRBV7-2 and TRBJ1-4; no firm D call. There are 13 residues in the CDR3. V was trimmed by 5 bases and J by 8 bases, leaving 12 bases between them. The germline V gene encodes CDR1 SGHTA and CDR2 FQGNSA. The CDR3 region is CASSRTEREKLFF. DNA of the CDR3: TGTGCCAGCAGCCGGACTGAAAGAGAAAAACTGTTTTTT.

The chain has TRBV7-6 and TRBJ2-1; D is unclear. The CDR3 covers 16 residues. Germline lookup yields CDR1 SGHVS and CDR2 FNYEAQ. The ends were cut back, 3 bases at V and 13 bases at J, with 25 bases in the middle. DNA for the CDR3: TGTGCCAGCAGCTTTCGAAGAAGTAAGGCACCCCATCACCAGTTCTTC. Amino acids: CASSFRRSKAPHHQFF.

This clonotype was counted once. The chain recombines TRBV7-2 with TRBJ1-1; D ambiguous. Germline V gives CDR1 SGHTA, CDR2 FQGNSA. Deletions cut 1 base from V and 12 bases from J, with 21 bases between. CDR3 size: 15 residues. CDR3 sequence: CASSLDRTPNTQSFF. CDR3 coding DNA: TGTGCCAGCAGCTTAGATCGGACTCCCAATACGCAGTCTTTCTTT. The full variable domain, rest sourced from reference TRBV7-2 and TRBJ1-1, is GAGVSQSPSNKVTEKGKDVELRCDPISGHTALYWYRQSLGQGLEFLIYFQGNSAPDKSGLPSDRFSAERTGGSVSTLTIQRTQQEDSAVYLCASSLDRTPNTQSFFGQGTRLTVV.

A remark on this clonotype: One junction end does not reproduce the germline sequence, and a read error may be involved. The chain carries TRBV9 and TRBJ2-3; D is possibly TRBD1 (6 bases). This CDR3 has 14 amino acids. CDR1 is SGDLS, CDR2 YYNGEE, per germline. CDR3 sequence reads: CASGVAGDTQYFDF. CDR3 sequence (DNA): TGTGCCAGCGGAGTAGCTGGGGACACTCAGTACTTCGATTTT.

The rearrangement joins TRBV2 to TRBJ2-1; D unclear. CDR1 and CDR2 (germline): SNHLY, FYNNEI. The CDR3 is 13 amino acids. V shed 8 bases and J shed 7 bases, with 15 bases lying between them. In DNA, the CDR3 is TGTGCCAGCTCCAACGCTGTTGGGAATGAGCAGTTCTTC. It is translated as CASSNAVGNEQFF.

Turning to this clonotype: In this CDR3 the conserved last residue, phenylalanine or tryptophan, is missing, so a read error is likely. Because the CDR3's place on the DNA is in doubt, the DNA is left out and the CDR3 is given as listed by TCRdb. The V call is TRBV7-2, the J call TRBJ2-3; TRBD2 is the table's D call and was not checked against the DNA. The CDR3 is 13 amino acids long, termini counted. CDR1 and CDR2 from the germline V gene are SGHTA and FQGNSA. The CDR3: CASGSCGGESDTL.

Comments on this clonotype: This is likely a read error, given that the CDR3 carries no conserved phenylalanine or tryptophan at its end. The DNA is left out, because the CDR3 cannot be placed on it with certainty; the CDR3 is given as TCRdb lists it. The V gene is TRBV19, the J gene TRBJ2-1; the table's D call, TRBD1, has no DNA check behind it. The CDR3 spans 16 amino acids, including both terminal residues. The germline gives CDR1 LNHDA, CDR2 SQIVND (reference sequence). The CDR3 sequence is CASTQGGGYTEDVFFV.

CDR3 sequence: CASSFGSGGGSDAQFF. CDR3 coding DNA: TGTGCCAGCAGCTTTGGAAGCGGCGGGGGGAGCGATGCGCAGTTCTTC. The chain employs TRBV7-2 and TRBJ2-1, with 8 bases identical to TRBD2. This CDR3 spans 16 amino acids. Germline V lookup: CDR1 SGHTA, CDR2 FQGNSA. The J segment lost 12 bases and the V segment lost 3 bases, leaving 16 bases of the junction unmatched.

CDR3 sequence (DNA): TGTGCCAGCAGCCAAGGAGTGACAGGGACTCAGCCCCAGCATTTT. This translates into CASSQGVTGTQPQHF. The chain employs TRBV4-2 and TRBJ1-5; 7 bases align to TRBD1. This CDR3 has 15 amino acids. Germline CDR1 is LGHNA and CDR2 is YNFKEQ. With V trimmed by 1 base and J by 6 bases, 6 bases remained unmatched.

Points on this clonotype: A junction boundary mismatches the germline segment, possibly from a read error. The J gene is TRBJ2-3, the V gene TRBV24-1, with D unresolved. Germline assignment: CDR1 KGHDR and CDR2 SFDVKD. CDR3 size: 14 residues. The CDR3 nucleotides are TGTGCCACTAGCAGCGCGAGAGGCCCCGGTACGCAGTTTTTT. This codes for CATSSARGPGTQFF.

Only one count was recorded for this clonotype. The chain combines TRBV20-1 with TRBJ2-7, with 7 bases identical to TRBD2. The junction had 2 bases not matched to a gene; V was cut back by 3 bases and J by 0 bases. The CDR3 totals 13 residues. In germline, CDR1 is DFQATT, CDR2 SNEGSKA (reference sequence). CDR3 amino acids: CSASPSGSYEQYF. In DNA form, the CDR3 reads TGCAGTGCTAGCCCTAGCGGCTCCTACGAGCAGTACTTC.

As to this clonotype: Without the conserved terminal phenylalanine or tryptophan, this CDR3 likely stems from a read error. The rearrangement joins TRBV7-2 to TRBJ1-5, with unresolved D. This CDR3 has 13 amino acids. Germline CDR1 SGHTA, CDR2 FQGNSA. CDR3 region: CASSRTGTQRQHY. In nucleotides, the CDR3 is TGCGCCAGCAGCCGCACCGGCACTCAGCGTCAGCATTAT.

This clonotype showed up just once. An end of the junction differs from the germline gene, which may be a read error. The chain employs TRBV2 and TRBJ2-5; D may be TRBD2 (7 bases). The CDR3 is 14 amino acids. Germline V gene data show CDR1 as SNHLY and CDR2 as FYNNEI. This CDR3 reads CATGGGGTHTQYFF. For the CDR3, the DNA is TGTGCCACCGGCGGCGGGGGCACCCATACGCAGTATTTTTTC.

This clonotype was picked up many times. The V call is TRBV27, the J call TRBJ1-1, with 8 bases fitting TRBD1. Per germline, CDR1 MNHEY and CDR2 SMNVEV (reference sequence). The J segment lost 4 bases and the V segment lost 6 bases, leaving 10 bases of the junction unmatched. This CDR3 spans 15 amino acids. CDR3 loop: CASSLDRGEGTEAFF. The CDR3 nucleotides read TGTGCCAGCAGCTTAGACAGGGGAGAAGGCACTGAAGCTTTCTTT.

The J gene is TRBJ2-1, the V gene TRBV9; no reliable D call. Germline CDR1 and CDR2: SGDLS and YYNGEE. This CDR3 region has 15 residues. The ends were cut back, 0 bases at V and 13 bases at J, with 20 bases in the middle. Here the CDR3 reads CASSVVSESQYFQFF. CDR3 nucleotides: TGTGCCAGCAGCGTAGTGTCAGAGTCGCAGTATTTTCAGTTCTTC.

Only a few counts were recorded for this clonotype. The gene calls are TRBV24-1 and TRBJ2-3; TRBD2 agrees at 14 bases. The end of the DNA is better explained by TRBJ2-1, so the J call may be wrong. From germline, CDR1 is KGHDR and CDR2 SFDVKD. This CDR3 is 14 amino acids long. The CDR3 protein is CATGTSGGRDAQFF. The DNA of the CDR3 is TGTGCCACCGGGACTAGCGGGGGTCGGGATGCGCAGTTCTTC.

A note on this clonotype: The conserved final phenylalanine or tryptophan is absent from the CDR3, which likely points to a read error. Because the CDR3's place on the DNA is in doubt, the DNA is left out and the CDR3 is given as listed by TCRdb. The chain links TRBV2 to TRBJ2-6; the D call in the table, TRBD2, was not verified against the DNA. The germline CDR1 and CDR2 sequences are SNHLY and FYNNEI. 16 amino acids form the CDR3, both terminal residues included. CDR3 loop: CASSDGGSYGQFFVPG.

This clonotype was seen a handful of times. The CDR3 sequence: CSVEGDQTYEQYF. As DNA, the CDR3 is TGCAGCGTTGAGGGGGACCAGACCTACGAGCAGTACTTC. This chain connects TRBV29-1 to TRBJ2-7; either TRBD1 or TRBD2 may fit D (5 bases each). Germline CDR1 reads SQVTM; CDR2 reads ANQGSEA. The ends were cut back, 3 bases at V and 2 bases at J, with 11 bases in the middle. This CDR3 comprises 13 residues.

V and J are TRBV9 and TRBJ2-3, with 8 bases matching TRBD2. Germline V gene data show CDR1 as SGDLS and CDR2 as YYNGEE. J was trimmed by 12 bases and V by 0 bases; bases with no gene match: 9. The CDR3 is 14 amino acids. The CDR3 DNA is TGTGCCAGCAGCGTAGGACTAGCGCACAAAGATCAGTATTTT. Its translation: CASSVGLAHKDQYF.

The chain is built from TRBV7-8 and TRBJ2-1; D unresolved. The CDR3 is 16 amino acids. Trimming took off 2 bases at V and 10 bases at J, with 21 bases between the two ends. The germline V gene encodes CDR1 SGHVS and CDR2 FQNEAQ. CDR3 protein: CASSLPRGAHSREQFF. In nucleotides, the CDR3 is TGTGCCAGCAGCTTACCTAGAGGTGCTCACTCTAGGGAGCAGTTCTTC.

CDR3 DNA sequence: TGTGCCAGCAGGGGACTCTCGACAACTGAAGCTTTCTTT. It encodes CASRGLSTTEAFF. The chain has TRBV25-1 and TRBJ1-1, with D possibly matching TRBD1 (5 bases). The CDR3 has 13 residues. Per the germline V gene, CDR1 is MGHDK and CDR2 is SYGVNS. Trimming took off 6 bases at V and 5 bases at J, with 13 bases between the two ends. Full variable domain (remainder filled in from reference TRBV25-1 and TRBJ1-1): EADIYQTPRYLVIGTGKKITLECSQTMGHDKMYWYQQDPGMELHLIHYSYGVNSTEKGDLSSESTVSRIRTEHFPLTLESARPSHTSQYLCASRGLSTTEAFFGQGTRLTVV.

Concerning this clonotype: At one boundary the junction diverges from the germline segment, which might be a read error. The CDR3: CASSLAGGYEANFF. The CDR3 DNA is TGTGCCAGCAGCTTAGCGGGTGGCTACGAGGCCAACTTCTTC. The V and J genes are TRBV7-9 and TRBJ2-5; D call uncertain. This CDR3 spans 14 amino acids. The germline V gene encodes CDR1 SEHNR and CDR2 FQNEAQ (reference sequence).

This chain joins TRBV7-9 and TRBJ1-4; 7 positions agree with TRBD1. With 1 base clipped from V and 7 bases from J, the junction kept 3 bases outside the gene matches. Germline assignment: CDR1 SEHNR and CDR2 FQNEAQ (reference sequence). The CDR3 loop spans 14 amino acids. CDR3: CASSLGGTAEKLFF. As DNA, the CDR3 is TGTGCCAGCAGCTTAGGGGGGACAGCTGAAAAACTGTTTTTT.

This chain uses TRBV5-5 with TRBJ2-2; TRBD1 might be the D (6 bases). The CDR3 spans 15 residues. Germline V gives CDR1 SGHKS, CDR2 YYEKEE (reference sequence). Deletions cut 0 bases from V and 5 bases from J, with 11 bases between. CDR3 nucleotides: TGTGCCAGCAGCTTGGACAGGGTGGAAACCGGGGAGCTGTTTTTT. Translated: CASSLDRVETGELFF.

This clonotype was observed a single time. This chain joins TRBV7-9 and TRBJ2-7; TRBD2 is a possible D gene (6 bases). The CDR3 is made up of 18 amino acids. The V end was cut by 0 bases, the J end by 1 base, with 19 bases between. Per germline, CDR1 SEHNR and CDR2 FQNEAQ (reference sequence). The CDR3 here is CASSLAGGRAAQSYEQYV. CDR3 coding DNA: TGTGCCAGCAGCTTAGCGGGAGGTCGCGCTGCGCAGTCCTACGAGCAGTACGTC.

Here the CDR3 reads CASRRQGEVNEKLFF. CDR3 in DNA: TGCGCCAGCAGGAGGCAGGGGGAGGTTAATGAAAAACTGTTTTTT. This chain connects TRBV5-1 to TRBJ1-4; 7 positions match TRBD1. In germline, CDR1 is SGHRS, CDR2 YFSETQ. The length of the CDR3 is 15 residues. Trimming at V came to 5 bases and at J to 4 bases, leaving 8 bases not matched to a gene.